The 12 T cell receptor beta chains reported below all come from one sample, sequenced in a study of vaccination effects on CD4 cells after COVID-19 (dated by TCRdb to 2022 to 2024). These receptors are not linked to any known antigen. To prepare the library, the immunoSEQ multiplex PCR assay was applied. Here the immuneACCESS table is served through TCRdb, limited to in-frame sequences with V and J called. Missing clones are a known gap in these copies; in checked studies unresolved V genes cover under half, and the rest lacks a known reason. The sample table lists roughly 41,000 clones, 55% to 80% of them with a count of one. Less than 9.5% of the sample is held by the ten biggest clonotypes. After around 10 days of culture, CD4+ T cells were isolated with the EasySep CD4+ T cell isolation kit. Participants received two doses of either the BNT162b2 or the mRNA-1273 mRNA SARS-CoV-2 vaccine. Specimen: CD4+ T cells from PBMCs cultured without peptide, collected after COVID-19 vaccination. These receptors were collected from a human donor who received a COVID-19 vaccine.

This chain links TRBV4-1 with TRBJ1-5; a weak D match, TRBD1 (5 bases). The CDR3 extends over 18 amino acids. V gave up 0 bases and J gave up 0 bases, with 15 bases separating them. Germline lookup yields CDR1 MGHRA and CDR2 YSYEKL. CDR3 nucleotides: TGCGCCAGCAGCCAAGATAGGGGCGGGGGATCTAGCAATCAGCCCCAGCATTTT. Amino acids: CASSQDRGGGSSNQPQHF.

This rearrangement joins TRBV18 to TRBJ2-3; D possibly corresponds to TRBD1 (7 bases). Germline loops: CDR1 KGHSH, CDR2 LQKENI. There are 15 residues in the CDR3. V dropped 2 bases and J dropped 3 bases, with 12 bases sitting between them. CDR3 DNA sequence: TGTGCCAGCTCACCAGAACAGGGGAGGACAGATACGCAGTATTTT. Amino acids: CASSPEQGRTDTQYF.

This clone has a handful of counts. This rearrangement joins TRBV11-2 to TRBJ2-5; 12 bases match TRBD2. CDR1 is SGHAT and CDR2 is FQNNGV in the germline V gene. Germline trimming cut 1 base from V and 5 bases from J; bases unmatched to any gene: 11. The CDR3 is 18 residues long. The CDR3, as DNA: TGTGCCAGCAGCTTAGGTCGGCTAGCGGGGGGGCCTAGGGAGACCCAGTACTTC. Protein sequence: CASSLGRLAGGPRETQYF.

This clone was picked up a small number of times. The genes are TRBV5-5 and TRBJ2-3, with a tentative D call TRBD2 (7 bases). Germline CDR1 reads SGHKS; CDR2 reads YYEKEE (reference sequence). Trimming took 0 bases from V and 5 from J, leaving 16 bases between them. The CDR3 length is 16 residues. Here the CDR3 reads CASSLGSGGGIDTQYF. The CDR3 DNA is TGTGCCAGCAGCTTGGGTTCGGGGGGCGGGATAGATACGCAGTATTTT.

This clone was counted only a few times. The rearrangement uses TRBV7-9 and TRBJ1-1; the D gene is possibly TRBD1 (5 bases). This CDR3 has 13 amino acids. CDR1 and CDR2 (germline): SEHNR, FQNEAQ (reference sequence). V was pared by 2 bases and J by 4 bases, with 8 bases between. The CDR3 DNA is TGTGCCAGCAGCTTAAGAGGGGTCACTGAAGCTTTCTTT. Translated, it gives CASSLRGVTEAFF.

V and J are TRBV25-1 and TRBJ1-4; maybe TRBD1 (5 bases). Trimming took 4 bases from V and 6 from J, leaving 9 bases between them. The CDR3 extends over 13 amino acids. Germline lookup yields CDR1 MGHDK and CDR2 SYGVNS. This CDR3 reads CASSGGYYEKLFF. The CDR3 region has the DNA TGTGCCAGCAGTGGGGGGTACTATGAAAAACTGTTTTTT. The full variable domain, completed using reference TRBV25-1 and TRBJ1-4, is EADIYQTPRYLVIGTGKKITLECSQTMGHDKMYWYQQDPGMELHLIHYSYGVNSTEKGDLSSESTVSRIRTEHFPLTLESARPSHTSQYLCASSGGYYEKLFFGSGTQLSVL.

This chain joins TRBV5-1 and TRBJ1-5; TRBD1 aligns across 10 bases. CDR1 and CDR2 (germline): SGHRS, YFSETQ. This CDR3 has 15 amino acids. Germline trimming cut 4 bases from V and 4 bases from J; bases unmatched to any gene: 5. The CDR3 bases are TGCGCCAGCAGCAGGGGGACAGGGGATAATCAGCCCCAGCATTTT. Amino acids: CASSRGTGDNQPQHF. Looking up the rest from reference TRBV5-1 and TRBJ1-5 gives the full variable domain: KAGVTQTPRYLIKTRGQQVTLSCSPISGHRSVSWYQQTPGQGLQFLFEYFSETQRNKGNFPGRFSGRQFSNSRSEMNVSTLELGDSALYLCASSRGTGDNQPQHFGDGTRLSIL.

DNA of the CDR3: TGTGCCAGCAGCTCTGAGGACAGGGTACTTAATCAGCCCCAGCATTTT. Translating gives CASSSEDRVLNQPQHF. This chain connects TRBV5-6 to TRBJ1-5, with 8 bases fitting TRBD1. The CDR3 extends over 16 amino acids. Per germline, CDR1 SGHDT and CDR2 YYEEEE. V was clipped by 3 bases and J by 4 bases; unmatched bases: 9.

The chain's CDR3 is CASSYSISSGNTIYF. The CDR3, as DNA: TGTGCCAGCAGTTACTCTATAAGCTCTGGAAACACCATATATTTT. The V call is TRBV6-5, the J call TRBJ1-3; D ambiguous. The germline V and J ends were trimmed by 0 bases and 0 bases, with 6 bases remaining between them. From germline, CDR1 is MNHEY and CDR2 SVGAGI. The CDR3 loop spans 15 amino acids.

The CDR3 protein is CASSPRSGGDSPLHF. CDR3 sequence (DNA): TGTGCCAGCAGTCCTCGCTCTGGGGGGGATTCACCCCTCCACTTT. The J gene is TRBJ1-6, the V gene TRBV6-4; tentatively, D is TRBD1 (5 bases). Trimming shortened V by 5 bases and J by 8 bases, and 16 bases separated the two germline ends. The CDR3 runs to 15 residues. Germline CDR1 and CDR2: MRHNA and SNTAGT.

This clone was observed a single time. J is TRBJ2-5 and V is TRBV7-9, with a weak D call TRBD2 (5 bases). V was shortened by 1 base and J by 1 base, with 10 bases between the two germline ends. Germline V lookup: CDR1 SEHNR, CDR2 FQNEAQ (reference sequence). The CDR3 sequence is 15 residues long. CDR3 in DNA: TGTGCCAGCAGCTTAGTTAGTAGCGTCCAAGAGACCCAGTACTTC. This gives the protein CASSLVSSVQETQYF.

The chain recombines TRBV27 with TRBJ2-5, with TRBD1 matching 7 bases. The junction had 14 bases not matched to a gene; V was cut back by 5 bases and J by 5 bases. The CDR3 is 16 residues long. CDR1 and CDR2 (germline): MNHEY, SMNVEV (reference sequence). CDR3 region: CASSQRQGVLSETQYF. CDR3 coding DNA: TGTGCCAGCAGTCAGAGACAGGGCGTTCTGTCCGAGACCCAGTACTTC.